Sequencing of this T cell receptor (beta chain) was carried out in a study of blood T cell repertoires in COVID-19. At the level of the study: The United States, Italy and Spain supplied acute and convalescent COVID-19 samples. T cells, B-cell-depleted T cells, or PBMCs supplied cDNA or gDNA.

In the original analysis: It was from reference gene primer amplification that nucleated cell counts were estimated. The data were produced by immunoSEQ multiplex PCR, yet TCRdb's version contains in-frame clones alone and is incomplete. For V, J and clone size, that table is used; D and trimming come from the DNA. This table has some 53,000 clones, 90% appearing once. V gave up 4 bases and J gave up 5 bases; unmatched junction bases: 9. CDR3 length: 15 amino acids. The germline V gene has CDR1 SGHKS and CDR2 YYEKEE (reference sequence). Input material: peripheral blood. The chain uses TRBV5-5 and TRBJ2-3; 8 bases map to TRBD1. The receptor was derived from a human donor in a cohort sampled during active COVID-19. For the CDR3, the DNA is TGTGCCAGCAGCCCAGGACAGGGTAGTGGAGATACGCAGTATTTT. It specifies CASSPGQGSGDTQYF.